This note documents a single T cell receptor (beta chain) sequence. The antigen remains undetermined. The data were obtained in a study of CD8+CD57+ T cells in acquired aplastic anemia. Overall study results and limits: Patients and controls shared twenty-nine CD8+ CDR3 sequences. Patient and control CD8+ Simpson's diversity was not significantly different.

It was patients with CD8+CD57+ cell expansion by flow cytometry who were chosen for sequencing. Everyone among the patients had severe acquired aplastic anemia. Deletions cut 2 bases from V and 6 bases from J, with 10 bases between. CDR3 length: 13 amino acids. TCR beta VDJ and CDR3 profiling used genomic DNA as template. In TCRdb, the reads were re-called with MiXCR into one record per CDR3 protein. The sample carries 150,000 to 180,000 distinct CDR3 sequences, less than 60% recorded once. This clonotype was obtained from a human donor with aplastic anemia. The genes are TRBV12-3 or TRBV12-4 and TRBJ1-1, with D unresolved. The sequenced material came from sorted CD4+, CD8+, or CD8+CD57+ T cells (not recorded which) from PBMCs. The CDR3 nucleotides read TGTGCCAGCAGTTTACGGGTTGACGCTGAAGCTTTCTTT. Translated, it gives CASSLRVDAEAFF.